This T cell receptor (beta chain) is drawn from a study of blood T cell repertoires in COVID-19. Turning to the study itself: COVID-19 samples from acute and convalescent phases originated in the United States, Italy and Spain. PBMCs, B-cell-depleted T cells, or T cells provided the cDNA or gDNA that made up the material.

The CDR3 covers 14 residues. The germline gives CDR1 MNHEY, CDR2 SVGAGI. V lost 0 bases and J lost 10, with 10 bases in between. Seattle-derived patients entered the study during active infection and were followed longitudinally. Per the original methods: Quantification of nucleated cells was approximated via reference gene primer amplification. This table comes from immunoSEQ multiplex PCR, and its TCRdb copy is limited to in-frame clones, with some not included. D and trimming come from the DNA, and the V and J calls and clone size come from that table. The table has more than 200,000 clones, around 90% seen once.

The source is a man aged 30 to 45 with COVID-19, enrolled during active disease. This rearrangement joins TRBV6-5 to TRBJ1-6; unclear D gene. Sequences were obtained from peripheral blood. The CDR3 DNA sequence: TGTGCCAGCAGTTACTCGATATTAGAATCACCCCTCCACTTT. Protein: CASSYSILESPLHF.